The rows below give T cell receptor beta chains drawn from one sample of a study of shared clonotypes between healthy human individuals. Assay used: immunoSEQ multiplex PCR; TCRdb lists only in-frame clones, some missing. Found here are more than 2 million clones, 95% of them singletons; the top ten hold 0.13%. The specimen was naive CD4+ T cells sorted from blood. All receptors come from a man aged 18 to 30 in good health. Each CDR3 is given without its conserved first and last residue.

j_call cdr3_length v_call cdr3_aa
TRBJ1-2 12 TRBV2 ASHRGPSNYGYT
TRBJ1-1 11 TRBV7-3 ASGAGMNTEAF
TRBJ2-7 14 TRBV5-3 ARRPGLAGVRHEQY
TRBJ2-1 13 TRBV6-4 ASSVTSGKYNEQF
TRBJ2-3 14 TRBV6-1 ASSEEGLAGVDTQY
TRBJ2-5 11 TRBV2 ASSEGEGRAQY
TRBJ2-5 12 TRBV5-4 ASSPTGGKETQY
TRBJ2-1 9 TRBV6-1 ASSAGHEQF
TRBJ2-3 13 TRBV9 ASSGYAGGTDTQY
TRBJ2-2 8 TRBV20-1 SLGPRELF
TRBJ2-3 11 TRBV7-3 ASSLTALDTQY
TRBJ1-4 13 TRBV4-1 ASSQGPPGGEKLF
TRBJ2-1 12 TRBV5-1 ASSLALAANEQF
TRBJ2-1 15 TRBV25-1 ASSLRPRDRGRNEQF
TRBJ2-1 12 TRBV6-5 ASSRGQGGSEQF
TRBJ2-7 9 TRBV2 ASRLTYEQY
TRBJ2-3 15 TRBV5-4 ASSFENLAGGTDTQY
TRBJ1-4 12 TRBV6-6 ASSSGANNEKLF
TRBJ1-5 12 TRBV6-1 ASTQDRGGQPQH
TRBJ1-2 11 TRBV27 ASSPFSGNGYT
TRBJ2-1 15 TRBV7-8 ASRPLPGQEWYNEQF
TRBJ1-2 10 TRBV2 ASLGGLYGYT
TRBJ1-5 10 TRBV30 AWSGVEQPQH
TRBJ2-1 14 TRBV6-8 ASRYMGPRPGNEQF
TRBJ2-7 11 TRBV29-1 SVDVSHGGEQY
TRBJ2-1 12 TRBV5-1 ASSLGGDWNEQF
TRBJ2-5 13 TRBV5-4 ASSRDRVNQETQY
TRBJ2-3 11 TRBV7-2 ASSPEATDTQY
TRBJ1-2 10 TRBV5-5 ASSLEVSGRV
TRBJ2-4 15 TRBV5-3 ARSLVFTDLAKNIQY
TRBJ2-1 13 TRBV4-3 ASSQEGLVYNEQF
TRBJ1-2 11 TRBV7-9 ASSPQGSGGYT
TRBJ2-3 12 TRBV6-5 ASSYSGGADTQY
TRBJ1-1 12 TRBV5-1 ASSLGQTNTEAF
TRBJ2-2 16 TRBV7-9 ASSLDLAGTRDTGELF
TRBJ2-3 11 TRBV9 ASSVAHTDTQY
TRBJ2-7 16 TRBV4-1 ASSLGLAGALLSYEQY
TRBJ2-7 13 TRBV7-9 ASSKLQGGSYEQY
TRBJ2-5 14 TRBV5-4 ASSIGTSGSVETQY
TRBJ2-5 13 TRBV19 ASSTSSGGQETQY
TRBJ1-3 13 TRBV9 ASSVELGSGNTIY
TRBJ2-3 11 TRBV11-3 ASSPTGKDTQY
TRBJ1-4 12 TRBV28 ASSFPGTNEKLF
TRBJ2-1 8 TRBV6-5 APRSDEQF
TRBJ2-1 12 TRBV30 AWRRVPNYNEQF
TRBJ1-2 11 TRBV7-2 ASSLATDYGYT
TRBJ1-5 13 TRBV19 ASTPTGEGGQPQH
TRBJ1-5 12 TRBV29-1 SGRQDLSNQPQH
TRBJ1-2 11 TRBV5-4 ASSLAQNYGYT
TRBJ2-1 15 TRBV11-3 ASSLGPPTSGEREQF
TRBJ2-3 15 TRBV4-2 ASSQTSGGAWADTQY